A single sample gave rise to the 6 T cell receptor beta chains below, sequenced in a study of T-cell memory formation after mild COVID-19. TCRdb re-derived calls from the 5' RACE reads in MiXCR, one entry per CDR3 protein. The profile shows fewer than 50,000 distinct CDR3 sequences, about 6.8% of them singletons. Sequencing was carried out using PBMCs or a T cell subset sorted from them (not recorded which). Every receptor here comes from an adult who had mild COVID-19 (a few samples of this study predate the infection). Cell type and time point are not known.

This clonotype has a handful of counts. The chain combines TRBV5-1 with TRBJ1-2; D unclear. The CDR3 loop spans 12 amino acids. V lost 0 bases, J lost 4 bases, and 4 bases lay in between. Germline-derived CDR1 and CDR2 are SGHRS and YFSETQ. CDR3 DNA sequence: TGCGCCAGCAGCTTGGGGGTCTATGGCTACACCTTC. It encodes CASSLGVYGYTF.

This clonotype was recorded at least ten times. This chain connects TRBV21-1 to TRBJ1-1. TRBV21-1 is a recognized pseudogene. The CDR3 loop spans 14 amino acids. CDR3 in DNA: TGTGCCAGCAGCAAAGTGGGAGGGAACACTGAAGCTTTCTTT. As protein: CASSKVGGNTEAFF.

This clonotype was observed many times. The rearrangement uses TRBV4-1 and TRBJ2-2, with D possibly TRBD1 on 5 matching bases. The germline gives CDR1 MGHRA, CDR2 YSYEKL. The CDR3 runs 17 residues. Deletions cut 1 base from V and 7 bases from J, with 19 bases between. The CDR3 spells CASSQAPRPGLIGELFF. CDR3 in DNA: TGCGCCAGCAGCCAAGCCCCCAGGCCAGGGTTGATCGGGGAGCTGTTTTTT.

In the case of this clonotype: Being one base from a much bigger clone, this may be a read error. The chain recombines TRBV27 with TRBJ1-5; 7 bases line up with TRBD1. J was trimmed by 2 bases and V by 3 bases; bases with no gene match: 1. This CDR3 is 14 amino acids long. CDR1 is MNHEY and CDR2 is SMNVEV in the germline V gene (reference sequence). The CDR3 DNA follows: TGTGCCAGCAGTTTTGACAGGGGCAATCAGCCCCAGCATTTT. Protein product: CASSFDRGNQPQHF.

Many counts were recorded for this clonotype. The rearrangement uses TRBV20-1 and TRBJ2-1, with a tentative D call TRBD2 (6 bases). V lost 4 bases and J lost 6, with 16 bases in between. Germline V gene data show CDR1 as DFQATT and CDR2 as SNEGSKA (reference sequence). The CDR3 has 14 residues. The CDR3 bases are TGCAGTGCTAACCCTAGCGCGGGTAGCAATGAGCAGTTCTTC. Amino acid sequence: CSANPSAGSNEQFF.

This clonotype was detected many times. This chain's CDR3 is CASSYYQETQYF. CDR3 coding DNA: TGTGCCAGCAGTTACTACCAAGAGACCCAGTACTTC. The genes are TRBV6-2 or TRBV6-3 and TRBJ2-5; D not resolved. Germline values: CDR1 MNHEY, CDR2 SVGEGT. The germline V and J ends were trimmed by 1 base and 0 bases, with 0 bases remaining between them. The CDR3 is 12 residues long.